This T cell receptor beta chain was recorded in a study of regulatory T cells in long-lasting Graves disease. About this clonotype itself: Its target is not known.

The TCR beta library used iRepertoire HTBI primers with Arm-PCR amplification of CDR3. TCRdb independently ran MiXCR on the multiplex PCR reads; one entry per CDR3 protein. The table shows roughly 400,000 distinct CDR3 sequences, with under 25% occurring only once. Points from the study as a whole: Favored usage of TRBV28, TRBJ1-2 and TRBJ2-5 was recorded in persistent disease.

Time point specified: persistent/refractory GD, antithyroid drugs over 5 years with positive TRAb. Making the TCR library involved RNA that had been extracted from PBMCs. Diagnoses of Graves' disease were made by American Thyroid Association guidelines. The CDR3 consists of 16 residues. Deletions cut 5 bases from V and 1 base from J, with 18 bases between. Germline loops: CDR1 DFQATT, CDR2 SNEGSKA (reference sequence). Specimen: peripheral blood mononuclear cells (PBMCs), collected when the disease was refractory, from a patient treated with antithyroid drugs. V usage is TRBV20-1 and J usage is TRBJ1-5; no definite D call. The sequence was collected from a female donor with Graves disease. CDR3 bases: TGCAGTGCTCTCAAAGATCAAATTAGGAGCAATCAGCCCCAGCATTTT. Translated: CSALKDQIRSNQPQHF.